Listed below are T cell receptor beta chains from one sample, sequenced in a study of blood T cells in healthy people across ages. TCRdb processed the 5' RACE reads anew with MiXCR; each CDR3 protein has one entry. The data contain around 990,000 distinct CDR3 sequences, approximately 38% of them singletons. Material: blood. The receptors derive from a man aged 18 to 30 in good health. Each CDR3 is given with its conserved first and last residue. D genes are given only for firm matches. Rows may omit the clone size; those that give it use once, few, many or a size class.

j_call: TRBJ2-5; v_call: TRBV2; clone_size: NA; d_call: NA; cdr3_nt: TGTGCCAGCAGTGATGACCCGGCAGGGTCGGAGACCCAGTACTTC; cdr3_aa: CASSDDPAGSETQYF
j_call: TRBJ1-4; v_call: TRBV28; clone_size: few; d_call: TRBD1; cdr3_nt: TGTGCCAGCAGTTCGGCCGGACAGGGGACGAATGAAAAACTGTTTTTT; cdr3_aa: CASSSAGQGTNEKLFF
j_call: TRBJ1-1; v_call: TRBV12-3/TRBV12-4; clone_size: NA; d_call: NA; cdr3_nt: TGTGCCAGCACCACCCTCGGTTCCCCTTTCTTT; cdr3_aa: CASTTLGSPFF
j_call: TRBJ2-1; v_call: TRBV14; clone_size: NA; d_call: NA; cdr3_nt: TGTGCCAGCAGCCCACTAGGCCTCGGGAATGAGCAGTTCTTC; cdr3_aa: CASSPLGLGNEQFF
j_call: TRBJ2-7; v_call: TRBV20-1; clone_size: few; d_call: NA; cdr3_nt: TGCAGTGCTAGAGCTATGGCCGGGGAGTACGAGCAGTACTTC; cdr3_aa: CSARAMAGEYEQYF
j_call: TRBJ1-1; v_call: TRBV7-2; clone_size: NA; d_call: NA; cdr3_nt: TGTGCCAGCAGCCGACAGCAACCAGCTGGATCTTTCTTT; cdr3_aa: CASSRQQPAGSFF
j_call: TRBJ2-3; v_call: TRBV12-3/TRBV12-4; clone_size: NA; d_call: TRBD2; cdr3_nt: TGTGCCAGCAGTTCTCGGACTAGGAACGCAGATACGCAGTATTTT; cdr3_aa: CASSSRTRNADTQYF
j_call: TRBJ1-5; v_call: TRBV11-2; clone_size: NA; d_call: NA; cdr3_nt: TGTGCCAGCAGCACCTCGCGCAATCAGCCCCAGCATTTT; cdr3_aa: CASSTSRNQPQHF
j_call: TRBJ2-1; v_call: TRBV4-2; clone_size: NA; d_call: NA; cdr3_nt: TGTGCCAGCAGCCAAGATCGAGGCAGGGCTGTATCCAATGAGCAGTTCTTC; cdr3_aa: CASSQDRGRAVSNEQFF
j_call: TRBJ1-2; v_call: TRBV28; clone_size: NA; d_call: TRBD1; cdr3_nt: TGTGCCAGCAGTACTCGGGACAGCAAAGCCACCTTC; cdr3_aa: CASSTRDSKATF
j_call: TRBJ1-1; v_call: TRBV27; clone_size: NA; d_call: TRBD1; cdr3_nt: TGTGCCAGCAGTGATCCGGGACAGGGTGACACTGAAGCTTTCTTT; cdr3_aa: CASSDPGQGDTEAFF
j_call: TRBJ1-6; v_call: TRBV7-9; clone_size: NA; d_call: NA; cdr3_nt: TGTGCCAGCAGCGCCCTACTAAATTCACCCCTCCACTTT; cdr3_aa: CASSALLNSPLHF
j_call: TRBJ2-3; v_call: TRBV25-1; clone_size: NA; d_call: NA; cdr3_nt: TGTGCCAGCAGTGAGCCTGGGGACACAGATACGCAGTATTTT; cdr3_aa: CASSEPGDTDTQYF
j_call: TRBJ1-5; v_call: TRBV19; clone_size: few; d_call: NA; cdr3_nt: TGTGCCTCTCACCTTGGACGGAATAATCAGCCCCAGCATTTT; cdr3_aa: CASHLGRNNQPQHF
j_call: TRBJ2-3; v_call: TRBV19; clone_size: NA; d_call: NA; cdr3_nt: TGTGCCAGTACTCAAGGAGGGGGACCCACAGATACGCAGTATTTT; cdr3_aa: CASTQGGGPTDTQYF
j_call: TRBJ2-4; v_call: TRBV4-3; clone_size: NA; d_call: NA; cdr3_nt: TGCGCCAGCAGCCAAAATTTGGGACTGGGGGAGCAGTACTTC; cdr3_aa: CASSQNLGLGEQYF
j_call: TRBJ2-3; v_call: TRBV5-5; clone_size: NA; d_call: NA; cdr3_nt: TGTGCCAGCAGCTCAGACTTACAGGTCCCCAAGGGTGCAGATACGCAGTATTTT; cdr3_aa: CASSSDLQVPKGADTQYF
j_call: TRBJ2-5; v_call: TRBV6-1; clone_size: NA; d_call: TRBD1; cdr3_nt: TGTGCCAGCAGGTGGACAGGGGAAGAGACCCAGTACTTC; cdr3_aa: CASRWTGEETQYF
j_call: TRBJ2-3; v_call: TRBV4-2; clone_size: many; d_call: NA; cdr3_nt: TGTGCCAGCAGCCAAGGACCCTCTAGCACAGATACGCAGTATTTT; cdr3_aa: CASSQGPSSTDTQYF
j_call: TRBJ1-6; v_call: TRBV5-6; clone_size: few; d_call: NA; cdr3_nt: TGTGCCAGCAACCGGCGGGCTGATTCACCCCTCCACTTT; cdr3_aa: CASNRRADSPLHF
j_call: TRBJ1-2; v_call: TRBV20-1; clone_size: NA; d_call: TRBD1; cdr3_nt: TGCAGTGCTATCCGGGACAGGGGGGAATATGGCTACACCTTC; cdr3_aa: CSAIRDRGEYGYTF
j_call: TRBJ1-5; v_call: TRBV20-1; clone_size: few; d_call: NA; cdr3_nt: TGCAGTGCTAGATATGGGCCGATTAATAGCAATCAGCCCCAGCATTTT; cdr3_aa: CSARYGPINSNQPQHF
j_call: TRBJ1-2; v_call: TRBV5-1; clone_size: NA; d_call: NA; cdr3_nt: TGCGCCAGCACCGCCGGGTATGGCTACACCTTC; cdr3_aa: CASTAGYGYTF
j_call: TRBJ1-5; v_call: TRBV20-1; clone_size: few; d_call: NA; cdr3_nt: TGCAGTGCTTCTGCCGGGTATAGCAATCAGCCCCAGCATTTT; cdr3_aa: CSASAGYSNQPQHF
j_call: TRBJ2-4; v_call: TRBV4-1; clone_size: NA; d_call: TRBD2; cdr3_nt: TGCGCCAGCAGCCAAGAGCAAGGACTAGCGGGAATAGAGCAGTACTTC; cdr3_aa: CASSQEQGLAGIEQYF
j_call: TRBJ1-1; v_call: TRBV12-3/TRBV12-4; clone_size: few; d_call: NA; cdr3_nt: TGTGCCAGCAGTCCTCAAGGTTTTGTGAACACTGAAGCTTTCTTT; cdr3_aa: CASSPQGFVNTEAFF
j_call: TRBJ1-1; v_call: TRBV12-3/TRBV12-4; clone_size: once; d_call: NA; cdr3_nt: TGTGCCAGCAGTTTTGTACATCGCGGCGCTGAAGCTTTCTTT; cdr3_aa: CASSFVHRGAEAFF
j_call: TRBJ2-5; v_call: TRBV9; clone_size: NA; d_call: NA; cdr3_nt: TGTGCCAGCAGCAGCCCCCGTAACAATGAGCAGTACTTC; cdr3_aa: CASSSPRNNEQYF
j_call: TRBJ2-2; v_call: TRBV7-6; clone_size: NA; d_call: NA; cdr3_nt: TGTGCCAGCAGTTTTACGCCAATGACAGGCAACACCGGGGAGCTGTTTTTT; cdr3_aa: CASSFTPMTGNTGELFF
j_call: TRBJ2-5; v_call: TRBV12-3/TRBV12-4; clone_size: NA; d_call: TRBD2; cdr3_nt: TGTGCCAGCACCGACGGACTAGCCTTAGCGGAGACCCAGTACTTC; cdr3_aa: CASTDGLALAETQYF
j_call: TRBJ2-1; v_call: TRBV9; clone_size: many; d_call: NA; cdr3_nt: TGTGCCAGCAGCGTAGATGGCCTCTCCTACAATGAGCAGTTCTTC; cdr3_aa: CASSVDGLSYNEQFF
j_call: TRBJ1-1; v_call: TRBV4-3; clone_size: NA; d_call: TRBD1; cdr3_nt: TGCGCCAGCAGCCCAACCGGGACAGTCGACACTGAAGCTTTCTTT; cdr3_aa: CASSPTGTVDTEAFF
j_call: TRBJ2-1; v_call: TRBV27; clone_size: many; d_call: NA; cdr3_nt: TGTGCCAGCAGTTTAACTAGCAGCCGGCATGAGCAGTTCTTC; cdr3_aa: CASSLTSSRHEQFF
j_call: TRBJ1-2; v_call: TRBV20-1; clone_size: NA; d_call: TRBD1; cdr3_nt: TGCAGTGCTAGACCTCGCGGGACAGACTATGGCTACACCTTC; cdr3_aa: CSARPRGTDYGYTF
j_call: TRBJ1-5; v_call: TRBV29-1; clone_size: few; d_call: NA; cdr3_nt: TGCAGCGTTAAATCAGCAGGCTTAGAGGGCAATCAGCCCCAGCATTTT; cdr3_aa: CSVKSAGLEGNQPQHF
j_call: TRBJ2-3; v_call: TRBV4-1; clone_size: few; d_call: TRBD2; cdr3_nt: TGCGCCAGCAGCCTTAGCGGGGGGGCTACGCAGTATTTT; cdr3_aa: CASSLSGGATQYF
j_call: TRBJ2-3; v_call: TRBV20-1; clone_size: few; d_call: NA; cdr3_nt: TGCAGTGCCACCCGGACGGGCCGGGCAGATACGCAGTATTTT; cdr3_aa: CSATRTGRADTQYF
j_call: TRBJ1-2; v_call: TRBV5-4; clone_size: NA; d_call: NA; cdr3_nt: TGTGCCAGCAGCTTGGGCTCAGAAGTATTCTATGGCTACACCTTC; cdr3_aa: CASSLGSEVFYGYTF
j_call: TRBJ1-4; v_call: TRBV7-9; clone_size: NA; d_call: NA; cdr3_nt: TGTGCCAGCAGCTTAGCCGCACGGCCAACTGATGAAAAACTGTTTTTT; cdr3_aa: CASSLAARPTDEKLFF
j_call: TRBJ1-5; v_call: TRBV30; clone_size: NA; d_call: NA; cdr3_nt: TGTGCCTGGAGGCTGAGAGGGGGAAGCAATCAGCCCCAGCATTTT; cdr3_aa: CAWRLRGGSNQPQHF